Listed here are 2 T cell receptor beta chains from one sample, sequenced in a study of tissue T cells after allogeneic stem cell transplantation. Clones were sequenced by immunoSEQ multiplex PCR, and TCRdb holds only the in-frame ones, with some missing. The sample has about 26,000 clones; about 90% are singletons. Sequencing was performed on blood, taken before transplantation. These receptors were obtained from a male donor aged 60 or over who later had graft-versus-host disease after an allogeneic stem cell transplant.

The chain combines TRBV5-1 with TRBJ1-2; 9 bases match TRBD1. V shed 3 bases, J shed 8 bases, and the junction held 8 bases outside the gene matches. The CDR3 totals 14 residues. Germline CDR1 SGHRS, CDR2 YFSETQ. The CDR3 loop is CASSSRTGERGYTF. In nucleotides, the CDR3 is TGCGCCAGCAGCTCTCGGACAGGGGAGAGAGGCTACACCTTC.

This chain connects TRBV27 to TRBJ2-1, with TRBD1 as a possible D gene (5 bases). V lost 2 bases to trimming and J lost 9 bases, with 23 bases between them. Germline CDR1 reads MNHEY; CDR2 reads SMNVEV (reference sequence). CDR3 length: 17 residues. Here the CDR3 reads CASSLRLWGVRLGEQFF. The CDR3 coding sequence is TGTGCCAGCAGTTTAAGACTCTGGGGCGTCCGGTTGGGTGAGCAGTTCTTC.